Listed here are 31 T cell receptor beta chains from one sample, sequenced in a study of T cell repertoires in cytomegalovirus infection. Via MiXCR, TCRdb re-called the reads, giving one row per CDR3 protein. The data contain roughly 77,000 distinct CDR3 sequences, around 3.8% of them singletons. The sample was PBMCs. Every receptor here comes from a human donor in good health (CMV status not recorded). Some clones in this sample may be carry-over from other donors' samples.

This clonotype has a count of ten or more. The genes are TRBV4-1 and TRBJ1-2; D possibly corresponds to TRBD1 (5 bases). Germline V gene sequence: CDR1 MGHRA, CDR2 YSYEKL. The CDR3 has 16 amino acids. The V end was cut by 3 bases, the J end by 8 bases, with 22 bases between. CDR3 nucleotide sequence: TGCGCCAGCAGCCACCTACACGGACCTTCCGGGGCCGGCTACACCTTC. This encodes CASSHLHGPSGAGYTF.

This clonotype was recorded at least ten times. The V gene is TRBV7-2, the J gene TRBJ1-2; no firm D call. The CDR3 covers 11 residues. V lost 1 base and J 8 bases, leaving 5 bases between the germline ends. Germline V gene sequence: CDR1 SGHTA, CDR2 FQGNSA. The CDR3 nucleotides are TGTGCCAGCAGCTTAGTGGGAGGCTACACCTTC. Translation: CASSLVGGYTF.

The table lists this clonotype with many counts. CDR3 sequence: CASRGQASNQPQHF. CDR3 coding DNA: TGTGCCAGCAGAGGACAGGCTAGCAATCAGCCCCAGCATTTT. The chain employs TRBV12-3 or TRBV12-4 and TRBJ1-5, with 7 bases aligning to TRBD1. V was clipped by 6 bases and J by 0 bases; unmatched bases: 2. The CDR3 spans 14 residues.

The table lists this clonotype with many counts. The chain recombines TRBV7-9 with TRBJ2-3; TRBD2 matches 11 bases. CDR1 and CDR2 from the germline V gene are SEHNR and FQNEAQ (reference sequence). This CDR3 is built from 13 residues. The V and J ends lost 8 bases and 7 bases, in that order; junction bases with no gene match: 5. The CDR3 region has the DNA TGTGCCAGCGCTAGCGGGAGGCTATATACGCAGTATTTT. Protein: CASASGRLYTQYF.

This clonotype was recorded at least ten times. The rearrangement links TRBV28 to TRBJ2-1; 12 nucleotides match TRBD2. CDR1 and CDR2 (germline): MDHEN, SYDVKM. This CDR3 has 16 residues. V lost 4 bases and J lost 3; bases outside the gene matches: 4. The DNA for the CDR3 is TGTGCCAGCAGTTCCTGGACTAGCGGGGACTACAATGAGCAGTTCTTC. This codes for CASSSWTSGDYNEQFF.

This clonotype was seen repeatedly, ten times or more. The chain employs TRBV7-2 and TRBJ1-1; D not resolved. This CDR3 is built from 13 residues. The V gene lost 3 bases and the J gene lost 5 bases, with 10 bases spanning the gap. From germline, CDR1 is SGHTA and CDR2 FQGNSA. CDR3 sequence reads: CASSFRGTTEAFF. The DNA for the CDR3 is TGTGCCAGCAGCTTCCGGGGAACGACTGAAGCTTTCTTT.

Ten or more counts support this clonotype. V and J are TRBV7-9 and TRBJ1-1; TRBD1 matches 7 bases. Trimming cost V 5 bases and J 3 bases; bases outside gene matches: 12. The germline CDR1 and CDR2 sequences are SEHNR and FQNEAQ (reference sequence). This CDR3 is built from 16 residues. DNA of the CDR3: TGTGCCAGCAGCACAGACCCGCCGACAGGGCACACTGAAGCTTTCTTT. Protein product: CASSTDPPTGHTEAFF.

This clonotype has ten or more counts. The chain combines TRBV7-2 with TRBJ1-2; D gene ambiguous. The ends were cut back, 8 bases at V and 8 bases at J, with 18 bases in the middle. Per germline, CDR1 SGHTA and CDR2 FQGNSA. There are 13 residues in the CDR3. In nucleotides, the CDR3 is TGTGCCAGCTCCCAGATGTCAGACTGGGGCTACACCTTC. This gives the protein CASSQMSDWGYTF. The whole variable domain, remainder taken from reference TRBV7-2 and TRBJ1-2, is GAGVSQSPSNKVTEKGKDVELRCDPISGHTALYWYRQSLGQGLEFLIYFQGNSAPDKSGLPSDRFSAERTGGSVSTLTIQRTQQEDSAVYLCASSQMSDWGYTFGSGTRLTVV.

This clonotype came up many times. The chain recombines TRBV10-3 with TRBJ2-5; D is unresolved. CDR1 and CDR2 (germline): ENHRY, SYGVKD. This CDR3 has 14 amino acids. The ends were cut back, 0 bases at V and 4 bases at J, with 9 bases in the middle. DNA of the CDR3: TGTGCCATCAGTGAGTCGGCGCGTGTAGAGACCCAGTACTTC. This translates into CAISESARVETQYF.

At least ten counts were recorded for this clonotype. The rearrangement uses TRBV6-5 and TRBJ2-7, with D maybe TRBD2 (5 bases). Germline-derived CDR1 and CDR2 are MNHEY and SVGAGI. CDR3 size: 15 residues. V lost 0 bases and J 0 bases, leaving 9 bases between the germline ends. CDR3 loop: CASSYSREFSYEQYF. CDR3 sequence (DNA): TGTGCCAGCAGTTACTCGAGGGAGTTCTCCTACGAGCAGTACTTC.

V gene TRBV11-3 combines with J gene TRBJ2-4; the D gene could be TRBD1 or TRBD2 (6 bases each). This CDR3 comprises 17 residues. CDR1 and CDR2 from the germline V gene are SGHNT and YENEEA. V was cut by 0 bases and J by 3 bases, with 15 bases left in between. The CDR3 loop reads CASSLDSDRRDKNIQYF. CDR3 in DNA: TGTGCCAGCAGCTTAGATTCCGACAGGCGGGACAAAAACATTCAGTACTTC.

This clonotype was counted ten times or more. The genes are TRBV20-1 and TRBJ2-1; TRBD1 matches at 7 bases. V shed 5 bases, J shed 7 bases, and the junction held 11 bases outside the gene matches. CDR1 and CDR2 (germline): DFQATT, SNEGSKA (reference sequence). The CDR3 has 14 residues. CDR3 in amino acids: CSAQHRQGLNEQFF. The CDR3 DNA reads as TGCAGTGCTCAACACCGACAGGGTCTGAATGAGCAGTTCTTC.

This clonotype was seen many times. The chain uses TRBV7-8 and TRBJ2-3; no reliable D call. This CDR3 is built from 14 residues. V lost 2 bases and J lost 3, with 9 bases in between. Germline V CDR1 and CDR2: SGHVS, FQNEAQ. DNA for the CDR3: TGTGCCAGCAGCTTAACATCCCGGACAGATACGCAGTATTTT. Its protein is CASSLTSRTDTQYF.

Ten or more counts support this clonotype. The CDR3 here is CASSLTGWNSPLHF. DNA for the CDR3: TGTGCCAGCAGCTTAACAGGGTGGAATTCACCCCTCCACTTT. This sequence joins TRBV7-8 and TRBJ1-6, with D perhaps TRBD1 (6 bases). V was clipped by 2 bases and J by 7 bases, with 9 bases between them. CDR1 and CDR2 (germline): SGHVS, FQNEAQ. The CDR3 loop spans 14 amino acids.

This clonotype came up many times. V gene TRBV7-8 combines with J gene TRBJ1-3, with 11 positions matching TRBD1. V gave up 2 bases and J gave up 4 bases; unmatched junction bases: 10. The CDR3 loop spans 18 amino acids. CDR1 and CDR2 from the germline V gene are SGHVS and FQNEAQ. The CDR3 DNA follows: TGTGCCAGCAGCTTATTCCAACCGGGACAGGGGGGAGGAAACACCATATATTTT. The encoded protein is CASSLFQPGQGGGNTIYF.

The rearrangement uses TRBV5-6 and TRBJ2-1, with 14 positions matching TRBD2. The CDR3 is made up of 16 amino acids. Germline V gives CDR1 SGHDT, CDR2 YYEEEE. After removal of 4 bases from V and 8 bases from J, the junction contained 8 bases not matched to a gene. As DNA, the CDR3 is TGTGCCAGCAGCCGCGGGACTAGCGGGGGCACAGATGAGCAGTTCTTC. Protein sequence: CASSRGTSGGTDEQFF.

A note on this clonotype: Germline is not matched at one junction end, which may reflect a read error. The chain combines TRBV7-2 with TRBJ1-1, with D possibly being TRBD1 (6 bases). The CDR3 loop spans 15 amino acids. Germline values: CDR1 SGHTA, CDR2 FQGNSA. CDR3 protein: CASSLAGGGGGEAFF. The CDR3 DNA reads TGTGCCAGCAGCCTAGCGGGGGGGGGGGGCGGGGAAGCTTTCTTT.

This clonotype was recorded many times. The genes are TRBV7-2 and TRBJ2-1; D not certain. The CDR3 is made up of 14 amino acids. V dropped 5 bases and J dropped 4 bases, with 12 bases sitting between them. The germline V gene has CDR1 SGHTA and CDR2 FQGNSA. This chain's CDR3 is CASSPAARYNEQFF. The CDR3 nucleotides are TGTGCCAGCAGCCCCGCGGCTCGATACAATGAGCAGTTCTTC.

This clonotype was detected many times. Sequence at one end of the junction differs from germline and may be a read error. The gene calls are TRBV7-2 and TRBJ2-7; no reliable D call. There are 11 residues in the CDR3. In germline, CDR1 is SGHTA, CDR2 FQGNSA. The CDR3 protein is CASRLGYEQYF. The CDR3 DNA reads TGTGCCAGCCGCTTGGGCTACGAGCAGTACTTC. Based on the CDR3 plus reference TRBV7-2 and TRBJ2-7, the full variable domain is GAGVSQSPSNKVTEKGKDVELRCDPISGHTALYWYRQSLGQGLEFLIYFQGNSAPDKSGLPSDRFSAERTGGSVSTLTIQRTQQEDSAVYLCASRLGYEQYFGPGTRLTVT.

This clonotype has at least ten counts. The chain uses TRBV7-2 and TRBJ1-5; possible D gene TRBD1, 5 bases. Germline CDR1 and CDR2: SGHTA and FQGNSA. The V and J ends lost 5 bases and 0 bases respectively, with 11 bases between them. The length of the CDR3 is 15 residues. The CDR3 region is CASSADTLSNQPQHF. CDR3 DNA sequence: TGTGCCAGCAGCGCGGACACCCTTAGCAATCAGCCCCAGCATTTT.

V gene TRBV7-2 combines with J gene TRBJ2-1, with 9 bases identical to TRBD1. V was clipped by 5 bases and J by 7 bases; unmatched bases: 9. Germline-derived CDR1 and CDR2 are SGHTA and FQGNSA. The CDR3 is 15 amino acids. The CDR3 here is CASSKQGARPNEQFF. In DNA, the CDR3 is TGTGCCAGCAGCAAACAGGGGGCTAGACCAAATGAGCAGTTCTTC.

In this sample, this clonotype turned up many times. The genes are TRBV12-3 or TRBV12-4 and TRBJ1-5; D gene unclear. V was pared by 3 bases and J by 7 bases, with 13 bases between. The CDR3 is 14 residues long. Here the CDR3 reads CASSLVAGSQPQHF. The CDR3 DNA follows: TGTGCCAGCAGTTTGGTGGCAGGCAGCCAGCCCCAGCATTTT.

There are many counts of this clonotype. This chain connects TRBV15 to TRBJ1-4; D perhaps matches TRBD1 (6 bases). The CDR3 runs 14 residues. Germline lookup yields CDR1 LNHNV and CDR2 YYDKDF (reference sequence). With 6 bases removed from V and 7 bases from J, the gap between germline ends came to 15 bases. The DNA of the CDR3 is TGTGCCACCAGGGAGGCTGGGGGCGTTGAAAAACTGTTTTTT. Translating gives CATREAGGVEKLFF.

This clonotype was detected many times. The V gene is TRBV7-3, the J gene TRBJ2-2; D call uncertain. The CDR3 totals 13 residues. The germline V gene encodes CDR1 SGHTA and CDR2 FQGTGA. Between the trimmed V and J ends, which lost 3 bases and 5 bases, there was a span of 7 bases. CDR3 nucleotides: TGTGCCAGCAGCTTCTGGCGTACCGGGGAGCTGTTTTTT. It translates to CASSFWRTGELFF.

This clonotype was detected ten times or more. The rearrangement links TRBV7-2 to TRBJ2-1; D is unclear. The CDR3 runs to 15 residues. CDR1 is SGHTA and CDR2 is FQGNSA in the germline V gene. Trimming took off 5 bases at V and 0 bases at J, with 11 bases between the two ends. The CDR3 protein is CASSGNVGSYNEQFF. The DNA of the CDR3 is TGTGCCAGCAGCGGGAATGTGGGCTCCTACAATGAGCAGTTCTTC.

This clonotype came up many times. V is TRBV29-1 and J is TRBJ1-2; possible D gene TRBD1, 5 bases. Trimming removed 0 bases from V and 4 bases from J, with 24 bases in between. Germline V gives CDR1 SQVTM, CDR2 ANQGSEA. The CDR3 is 18 residues long. Here the CDR3 DNA reads TGCAGCGTTGAAGATTTTGAACAGGAGAATCTTAACCTCTATGGCTACACCTTC. As protein: CSVEDFEQENLNLYGYTF.

This clonotype was recorded at least ten times. This chain joins TRBV6-2 or TRBV6-3 and TRBJ2-1; D remains ambiguous. Trimming stripped 5 bases from V and 6 bases from J, with 8 bases between. Germline CDR1 and CDR2: MNHEY and SVGEGT. This CDR3 is built from 12 residues. The CDR3 loop is CASSKPPNEQFF. The CDR3 DNA is TGTGCCAGCAGTAAGCCACCCAATGAGCAGTTCTTC.

This clonotype was counted at least ten times. The chain has TRBV7-2 and TRBJ2-6; D gene uncertain. V lost 2 bases and J 10 bases, leaving 12 bases between the germline ends. The CDR3 runs 14 residues. Germline V gene sequence: CDR1 SGHTA, CDR2 FQGNSA. Written as DNA, the CDR3 is TGTGCCAGCAGCTTAAAGGGTTCCGGTAACGTCCTGACTTTC. Protein sequence: CASSLKGSGNVLTF.

This clonotype was found many times. J is TRBJ2-3 and V is TRBV28, with a possible D match to TRBD2 (5 bases). The CDR3 extends over 12 amino acids. V lost 5 bases to trimming and J lost 8 bases, with 11 bases between them. Germline loops: CDR1 MDHEN, CDR2 SYDVKM. The CDR3 region is CASSTSLATQYF. Written as DNA, the CDR3 is TGTGCCAGCAGTACTAGTTTAGCTACGCAGTATTTT.

This clonotype was seen only a few times. The rearrangement joins TRBV7-6 to TRBJ2-4; 9 bases align to TRBD1. Trimming took 2 bases from V and 6 from J; bases not matched to a gene: 11. Germline V gives CDR1 SGHVS, CDR2 FNYEAQ. The CDR3 totals 17 residues. The CDR3 nucleotides read TGTGCCAGCAGCTTATTCCCTAGGACAGGGGAGGGAAACATTCAGTACTTC. Its protein is CASSLFPRTGEGNIQYF.

This clonotype was seen more than once but under ten times. The rearrangement links TRBV15 to TRBJ1-1; weak D call: TRBD1 (5 bases). CDR1 LNHNV and CDR2 YYDKDF come from the germline V gene (reference sequence). The CDR3 loop spans 15 amino acids. V lost 0 bases to trimming and J lost 0 bases, with 8 bases between them. Here the CDR3 reads CATSRDRVMNTEAFF. The CDR3 DNA reads TGTGCCACCAGCAGAGACAGGGTGATGAACACTGAAGCTTTCTTT.